This T cell receptor beta chain was obtained from a study of response to subunit inactivated influenza vaccine. Whole-study results and caveats: Authors suggested that a seasonal influenza vaccination recruits few new T cells each time.

Trimming took 1 base from V and 10 from J; bases not matched to a gene: 17. Germline lookup yields CDR1 SGHRS and CDR2 YFSETQ. This CDR3 spans 17 amino acids. A single record per CDR3 protein comes from TCRdb applying MiXCR to the RT-PCR reads. In the table there are about 540,000 distinct CDR3 sequences, 20% to 25% of which are singletons. A word on this clonotype: Its matching antigen is unknown.

This sample was also put to use in a study of T cells expressing NK-cell markers. That work contributes: Generation of TCR beta cDNA was performed by 5'RACE template switching incorporating UMIs. In the group of eight sequenced donors, seven were HCMV-seropositive and one was seronegative. It remained uncertain whether the expanded NKG2C+ T cell clones were specific for HCMV antigens.

Sequenced here: CD4+ T cells sorted from PBMCs, sampled 11 to 12 days after vaccination. This chain connects TRBV5-1 to TRBJ2-1, with 7 bases matching TRBD2. The source is a man between 50 and 59 years old who received an inactivated influenza vaccine. The CDR3 DNA is TGCGCCAGCAGCTTGCTTTCCAGCGGGGCCTTTTTAAAGGAGCAGTTCTTC. It codes for CASSLLSSGAFLKEQFF.